Presented here are 8 T cell receptor beta chains from one specimen sequenced in a study of response to subunit inactivated influenza vaccine. A single record per CDR3 protein comes from TCRdb applying MiXCR to the RT-PCR reads. The sample consists of 150,000 to 200,000 distinct CDR3 sequences, less than 15% of them appearing once. Separately, the same data were catalogued under a study of T cells expressing NK-cell markers. Per that paper: Making the TCR beta cDNA relied on 5'RACE template switching with UMIs.

The sequencing used CD8+ T cells sorted from PBMCs, collected 11 to 12 days after vaccination. These receptors were taken from a man aged 50 or older who received an inactivated influenza vaccine.

The rearrangement links TRBV4-3 to TRBJ1-4; D not resolved. Trimming pared 3 bases from V and 0 bases from J, leaving 11 bases between. This CDR3 contains 16 residues. Germline CDR1 reads LGHNA; CDR2 reads YSLEER. CDR3 nucleotide sequence: TGCGCCAGCAGCCAGAGCAAGGAGACAACTAATGAAAAACTGTTTTTT. It translates to CASSQSKETTNEKLFF.

The CDR3 region has the DNA TGTGCCAGCAGCGAAGGGACAGGCGGGCGGGCTTTCTTT. Its translation is CASSEGTGGRAFF. The V call is TRBV11-2, the J call TRBJ1-1, with 8 bases aligning to TRBD1. V lost 5 bases, J lost 11 bases, and 10 bases stayed unmatched. CDR1 is SGHAT and CDR2 is FQNNGV in the germline V gene. The CDR3 has 13 amino acids. Together with reference TRBV11-2 and TRBJ1-1, the CDR3 gives the full variable domain: EAGVAQSPRYKIIEKRQSVAFWCNPISGHATLYWYQQILGQGPKLLIQFQNNGVVDDSQLPKDRFSAERLKGVDSTLKIQPAKLEDSAVYLCASSEGTGGRAFFGQGTRLTVV.

Only a few counts were recorded for this clonotype. The genes are TRBV12-3 or TRBV12-4 and TRBJ1-2, with no clear D. Trimming removed 2 bases from V and 8 bases from J, with 15 bases in between. The CDR3 is made up of 14 amino acids. CDR3 in DNA: TGTGCCAGCAGTTTACGCCTGGGGTTTGGGGGCTACACCTTC. The encoded protein is CASSLRLGFGGYTF.

This chain joins TRBV7-9 and TRBJ2-2; possibly TRBD1 for D (6 bases). Germline lookup yields CDR1 SEHNR and CDR2 FQNEAQ (reference sequence). There are 14 residues in the CDR3. The V gene lost 2 bases and the J gene lost 5 bases, with 9 bases spanning the gap. The CDR3 sequence: CASSLQGSTGELFF. DNA of the CDR3: TGTGCCAGCAGCTTACAGGGGTCAACCGGGGAGCTGTTTTTT.

This clonotype was observed a few times. The rearrangement joins TRBV29-1 to TRBJ2-3; 7 bases align to TRBD1. The V gene end was trimmed by 6 bases and the J gene end by 6 bases; junction bases not matched to a gene: 18. Germline values: CDR1 SQVTM, CDR2 ANQGSEA. This CDR3 spans 16 amino acids. CDR3 region: CSVPGPGQVLHDTQYF. The DNA for the CDR3 is TGCAGCGTCCCTGGACCCGGACAGGTACTGCACGATACGCAGTATTTT.

CDR3 sequence: CASSVDRMNTEAFF. The CDR3 DNA follows: TGTGCCAGTAGTGTCGACAGAATGAACACTGAAGCTTTCTTT. The rearrangement joins TRBV19 to TRBJ1-1, with D perhaps TRBD1 (5 bases). Per the germline V gene, CDR1 is LNHDA and CDR2 is SQIVND (reference sequence). Trimming left V 5 bases short and J 0 bases short, with 10 bases between. This CDR3 comprises 14 residues.

This clonotype was seen only a few times. The chain carries TRBV24-1 and TRBJ2-1; 7 bases are shared with TRBD2. V was pared by 7 bases and J by 5 bases, with 4 bases of the junction left unmatched. CDR3 length: 13 residues. Germline V gene data show CDR1 as KGHDR and CDR2 as SFDVKD. The DNA for the CDR3 is TGTGCCACCAGCAGCGGGGCCCACAATGAGCAGTTCTTC. Protein sequence: CATSSGAHNEQFF.

This clonotype was counted at least ten times. The chain recombines TRBV29-1 with TRBJ2-2; 10 positions match TRBD2. The CDR3 length is 15 residues. V gave up 7 bases and J gave up 5 bases; unmatched junction bases: 10. CDR1 SQVTM and CDR2 ANQGSEA come from the germline V gene. Here the CDR3 reads CSARLAGRRTGELFF. The CDR3 bases are TGCAGCGCCCGACTAGCGGGCAGGAGGACCGGGGAGCTGTTTTTT.